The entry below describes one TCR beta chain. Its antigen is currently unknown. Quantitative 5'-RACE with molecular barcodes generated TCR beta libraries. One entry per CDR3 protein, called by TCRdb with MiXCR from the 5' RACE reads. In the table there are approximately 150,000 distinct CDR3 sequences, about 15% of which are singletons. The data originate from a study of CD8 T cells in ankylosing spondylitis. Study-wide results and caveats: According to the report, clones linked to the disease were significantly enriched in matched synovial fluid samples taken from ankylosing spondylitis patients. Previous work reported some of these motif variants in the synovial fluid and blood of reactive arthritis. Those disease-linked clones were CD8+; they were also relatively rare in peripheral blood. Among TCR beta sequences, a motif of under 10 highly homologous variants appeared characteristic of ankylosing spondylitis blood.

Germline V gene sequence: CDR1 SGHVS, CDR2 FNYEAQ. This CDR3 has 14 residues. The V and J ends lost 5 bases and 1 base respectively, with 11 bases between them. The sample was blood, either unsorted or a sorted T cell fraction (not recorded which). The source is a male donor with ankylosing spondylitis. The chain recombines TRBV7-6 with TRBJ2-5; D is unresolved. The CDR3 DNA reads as TGTGCCAGCAGCCCATCTGAAGGCCAAGAGACCCAGTACTTC. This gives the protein CASSPSEGQETQYF.